Listed below are T cell receptor beta chains from one sample, sequenced in a study of T cells in Graves' hyperthyroidism and ophthalmopathy. TCRdb re-called the multiplex PCR reads with MiXCR, one entry per CDR3 protein. Among 600,000 to 700,000 distinct CDR3 sequences listed, 45% were seen once. Sequenced sample: peripheral blood or thyroid tissue (not recorded which). These TCRs come from an adult man with Graves' disease, either hyperthyroidism or ophthalmopathy (not recorded which). Each CDR3 is given with its conserved first and last residue. The D gene is left open where the match is weak. Some rows mark clone size as missing; the rest say once, few, many or name a class of expanded clone.

CASSLKTTEQYGYTF	TGCGCCAGCAGCCTGAAGACGACAGAGCAATATGGCTACACCTTC	15	TRBV7-3	TRBJ1-2	-	-
CSVTSGTGELFF	TGCAGCGTGACTAGCGGGACCGGGGAGCTGTTTTTT	12	TRBV29-1	TRBJ2-2	TRBD2	once
CASSPNRGPGYTF	TGTGCCAGCAGCCCAAACAGGGGGCCTGGCTACACCTTC	13	TRBV9	TRBJ1-2	TRBD1	-
CASKGRGHEQYF	TGTGCCAGCAAGGGTCGGGGCCACGAGCAGTACTTC	12	TRBV12-3/TRBV12-4	TRBJ2-7	-	many
CASSVGLADHEQYF	TGTGCCAGCAGTGTTGGACTAGCGGACCACGAGCAGTACTTC	14	TRBV2	TRBJ2-7	TRBD2	few
CSVAGPTEAFF	TGCAGCGTTGCGGGGCCCACTGAAGCTTTCTTT	11	TRBV29-1	TRBJ1-1	-	many
CAIKTDGEGSNEKLFF	TGTGCCATCAAGACCGACGGAGAGGGGTCTAATGAAAAACTGTTTTTT	16	TRBV10-3	TRBJ1-4	-	-
CASSLVPGGVNTEAFF	TGTGCCAGCAGCTTAGTCCCAGGCGGGGTGAACACTGAAGCTTTCTTT	16	TRBV7-2	TRBJ1-1	-	-
CSAKLAGGPDTQYF	TGCAGCGCCAAACTAGCGGGAGGGCCCGATACGCAGTATTTT	14	TRBV29-1	TRBJ2-3	TRBD2	-
CASSFTVRGDSPLHF	TGTGCCAGCAGCTTTACGGTTAGGGGAGATTCACCCCTCCACTTT	15	TRBV7-9	TRBJ1-6	-	many
CASSITGGRTEAFF	TGTGCCAGTAGTATAACGGGTGGTCGGACTGAAGCTTTCTTT	14	TRBV19	TRBJ1-1	-	few
CASSGPSEQYF	TGTGCCAGCAGCGGGCCCAGCGAGCAGTACTTC	11	TRBV2	TRBJ2-7	-	many
CATSRAIKDRGSSTEAFF	TGTGCCACCAGCAGAGCAATAAAGGACAGGGGGTCGAGCACTGAAGCTTTCTTT	18	TRBV15	TRBJ1-1	TRBD1	many
CASSPTRRDRAYEQYF	TGTGCCAGCAGCCCGACCAGACGGGACAGGGCCTACGAGCAGTACTTC	16	TRBV7-9	TRBJ2-7	TRBD1	-
CASGTTGTGGYEQYF	TGTGCCAGCGGGACGACCGGGACAGGGGGTTACGAGCAGTACTTC	15	TRBV6-5	TRBJ2-7	TRBD1	-
CASSYQSPDRYEQYF	TGTGCCAGCAGTTATCAGTCCCCGGACCGCTACGAGCAGTACTTC	15	TRBV6-6	TRBJ2-7	-	few
CASSGRTVNYGYTF	TGTGCCAGCAGTGGGAGGACAGTTAACTATGGCTACACCTTC	14	TRBV6-1	TRBJ1-2	-	-
CASTPLVGAHGELFF	TGTGCCAGCACCCCGCTGGTGGGGGCGCACGGGGAGCTGTTTTTT	15	TRBV7-2	TRBJ2-2	-	-
CASRRQTGGFRTGELFF	TGTGCCAGCAGACGACAGACAGGGGGCTTTCGCACCGGGGAGCTGTTTTTT	17	TRBV11-1	TRBJ2-2	TRBD1	-
CATSVSAYTGELFF	TGTGCCACCAGTGTGTCGGCCTACACCGGGGAGCTGTTTTTT	14	TRBV24-1	TRBJ2-2	-	many
CASSLGSGEQYF	TGTGCCAGCAGCTTGGGTTCGGGCGAGCAGTACTTC	12	TRBV7-9	TRBJ2-7	-	-
CASSTAQTGNTEAFF	TGCGCCAGCAGCACCGCACAGACTGGGAACACTGAAGCTTTCTTT	15	TRBV5-1	TRBJ1-1	-	few
CANSPMGTSYEQYF	TGTGCCAATAGTCCAATGGGGACCTCCTACGAGCAGTACTTC	14	TRBV7-9	TRBJ2-7	-	-
CASSLAPALGNTIYF	TGTGCCAGCAGCTTGGCGCCAGCCCTAGGAAACACCATATATTTT	15	TRBV5-5	TRBJ1-3	-	-
CASSQETFVYPFF	TGTGCCAGCAGCCAAGAGACCTTTGTCTATCCTTTCTTT	13	TRBV14	TRBJ1-1	-	many
CASSFEGGASYNSPLHF	TGTGCCAGCAGCTTTGAGGGAGGGGCCTCCTATAATTCACCCCTCCACTTT	17	TRBV7-4	TRBJ1-6	-	-
CATSREGDNGYTF	TGTGCCACCAGCAGAGAGGGGGACAATGGCTACACCTTC	13	TRBV15	TRBJ1-2	-	-
CASSLVAGQDYGYTF	TGTGCCAGCAGCTTAGTGGCGGGACAGGACTATGGCTACACCTTC	15	TRBV7-2	TRBJ1-2	TRBD1	many
CASTVQYNSPLHF	TGTGCCAGCACTGTCCAGTATAATTCACCCCTCCACTTT	13	TRBV25-1	TRBJ1-6	-	few
CASSKGQGYTYEQYF	TGTGCCAGCAGCAAAGGACAGGGTTATACCTACGAGCAGTACTTC	15	TRBV7-9	TRBJ2-7	TRBD1	few
CASSELDQPQHF	TGTGCCAGCAGTGAGCTTGATCAGCCCCAGCATTTT	12	TRBV2	TRBJ1-5	-	-
CASSLYGGGGYEQYF	TGTGCCAGCAGCTTATATGGAGGGGGCGGCTACGAGCAGTACTTC	15	TRBV7-2	TRBJ2-7	-	-
CASSEPGVNTEAFF	TGTGCCAGTAGCGAACCGGGGGTGAACACTGAAGCTTTCTTT	14	TRBV19	TRBJ1-1	-	-
CSATPGAGYQQEQYF	TGCAGTGCTACCCCGGGGGCAGGGTATCAGCAAGAGCAGTACTTC	15	TRBV20-1	TRBJ2-7	-	-
CASSVDPDTEAFF	TGCGCCAGCAGCGTGGACCCAGACACTGAAGCTTTCTTT	13	TRBV5-1	TRBJ1-1	-	-
CASGILAGVIYEQYF	TGTGCCAGCGGAATCCTAGCGGGAGTGATCTACGAGCAGTACTTC	15	TRBV6-5	TRBJ2-7	TRBD2	few